This record concerns one T cell receptor beta chain sequence. This entry belongs to a study of cytotoxic CD8 clonotypes in ibrutinib-treated CLL. Assay used: immunoSEQ multiplex PCR; TCRdb lists only in-frame clones, some missing. Among some 130,000 clones, about 76% were seen once, and the ten largest hold approximately 5.1%. From germline, CDR1 is ENHRY and CDR2 SYGVKD. This CDR3 has 13 residues. Between the trimmed V and J ends, which lost 7 bases and 0 bases, there was a span of 9 bases. The receptor comes from a human donor with chronic lymphocytic leukemia. Specimen: PBMCs, collected after 24 months of ibrutinib treatment. The chain recombines TRBV10-3 with TRBJ1-1; unclear D gene. The CDR3 sequence: CAITGSLNTEAFF. Here the CDR3 DNA reads TGTGCCATCACCGGGTCCCTGAACACTGAAGCTTTCTTT.